The 21 T cell receptor beta chains below were found in one sample sequenced in a study of vaccination and CD4 T cells after COVID-19. The treatment denotes: approximately 11-day PBMC culture with coronavirus spike peptide pools or control peptides (ViraFEST assay). CD4+ T cells that came from the unexposed donor were collected before the COVID-19 pandemic (2011-2018). Antigens of these TCRs are unknown. The Oncomine TCR Beta short-read assay sequenced DNA from cultured CD4+ T cells. Genomic DNA was drawn out of CD4+ T cells grown in culture. In TCRdb, the PCR reads were re-called with MiXCR into one record per CDR3 protein. Of some 8,600 distinct CDR3 sequences listed, less than 40% are singletons. Sequenced sample: CD4+ T cells from blood, cultured in vitro. These receptors came from a human donor in good health.

This clonotype was observed a few times. The rearrangement joins TRBV20-1 to TRBJ2-3, with TRBD1 as a possible D gene (5 bases). Trimming shortened V by 1 base and J by 4 bases, and 12 bases separated the two germline ends. Germline lookup yields CDR1 DFQATT and CDR2 SNEGSKA (reference sequence). CDR3 length equals 14 residues. CDR3 sequence: CSARAQGRADTQYF. CDR3 bases: TGCAGTGCTAGAGCTCAGGGTAGGGCAGATACGCAGTATTTT.

V gene TRBV6-2 or TRBV6-3 combines with J gene TRBJ1-5; TRBD1 matches at 10 bases. Losses at the gene ends were 6 bases for V and 10 bases for J; bases not matched to a gene: 12. Germline CDR1 reads MNHEY; CDR2 reads SVGEGT. The CDR3 consists of 15 residues. The CDR3 spells CASRGTGDRRGPQHF. The DNA for the CDR3 is TGTGCCAGCAGGGGGACAGGGGACAGGAGAGGACCCCAGCATTTT.

This clonotype was detected only a few times. V and J are TRBV25-1 and TRBJ2-2; D is unresolved. Germline V lookup: CDR1 MGHDK, CDR2 SYGVNS. V lost 5 bases to trimming and J lost 5 bases, with 6 bases between them. The CDR3 loop spans 12 amino acids. CDR3 sequence reads: CASSLTTGELFF. Written as DNA, the CDR3 is TGTGCCAGCAGTTTAACTACCGGGGAGCTGTTTTTT.

The J gene is TRBJ2-5, the V gene TRBV19; D might be TRBD1 (5 bases). The germline gives CDR1 LNHDA, CDR2 SQIVND (reference sequence). The CDR3 runs 13 residues. Trimming took off 6 bases at V and 4 bases at J, with 12 bases between the two ends. The CDR3 DNA reads as TGTGCCAGTAGGACAGACTTTGGAGAGACCCAGTACTTC. It specifies CASRTDFGETQYF.

The rearrangement links TRBV2 to TRBJ2-7, with TRBD2 matching over 8 bases. CDR1 is SNHLY, CDR2 FYNNEI, per germline. The CDR3 contains 15 residues. J lost 0 bases, V lost 9 bases, and 10 bases had no gene match. CDR3 region: CASTLGRGASYEQYF. CDR3 coding DNA: TGTGCCAGTACCCTCGGGCGGGGGGCCTCCTACGAGCAGTACTTC.

The genes are TRBV10-2 and TRBJ2-5, with 8 bases matching TRBD1. Germline V CDR1 and CDR2: WSHSY, SAAADI. V shed 8 bases, J shed 7 bases, and the junction held 6 bases outside the gene matches. The CDR3 is 12 residues long. This CDR3 is CASGAGGATQYF. The CDR3 coding sequence is TGCGCCAGCGGGGCAGGGGGCGCGACCCAGTACTTC.

The chain has TRBV24-1 and TRBJ2-3, with 7 bases fitting TRBD1. V lost 4 bases, J lost 6 bases, and 12 bases stayed unmatched. The CDR3 is made up of 16 amino acids. The germline CDR1 and CDR2 sequences are KGHDR and SFDVKD. DNA of the CDR3: TGTGCCACCAGTGACAAAACCGGGACAGAGCTCGATACGCAGTATTTT. This encodes CATSDKTGTELDTQYF.

This clonotype is medium-sized. This chain's CDR3 is CASRRSGQGGSGELFF. CDR3 nucleotide sequence: TGTGCCAGCAGGAGATCGGGACAGGGTGGTTCCGGGGAGCTGTTTTTT. V and J are TRBV6-2 or TRBV6-3 and TRBJ2-2; 9 bases line up with TRBD1. The germline V gene encodes CDR1 MNHEY and CDR2 SVGEGT. The CDR3 sequence is 16 residues long. V was clipped by 6 bases and J by 6 bases; unmatched bases: 11.

V is TRBV19 and J is TRBJ1-5; a weak D match, TRBD1 (5 bases). V dropped 6 bases and J dropped 9 bases, with 18 bases sitting between them. Germline-derived CDR1 and CDR2 are LNHDA and SQIVND (reference sequence). The CDR3 spans 14 residues. Here the CDR3 reads CASSRQSPGRPQHF. The CDR3 nucleotides are TGTGCCAGTAGCCGACAGTCCCCCGGGAGGCCCCAGCATTTT.

CDR3 in DNA: TGTGCCAGCAGCCCAACGGACAGGGGGACCAATGAGCAGTTCTTC. Translation: CASSPTDRGTNEQFF. J is TRBJ2-1 and V is TRBV7-6; the match to TRBD1 covers 10 bases. The length of the CDR3 is 15 residues. CDR1 SGHVS and CDR2 FNYEAQ come from the germline V gene. J was trimmed by 6 bases and V by 5 bases; bases with no gene match: 7.

The genes are TRBV19 and TRBJ2-1, with TRBD2 matching over 12 bases. The germline CDR1 and CDR2 sequences are LNHDA and SQIVND (reference sequence). This CDR3 is built from 16 residues. The V and J ends lost 4 bases and 6 bases, in that order; junction bases with no gene match: 7. In nucleotides, the CDR3 is TGTGCCAGTAGTACCCCGGGACTAGCGGGCCCCAATGAGCAGTTCTTC. Its translation is CASSTPGLAGPNEQFF.

The gene calls are TRBV5-3 and TRBJ2-1, with D possibly called TRBD1 or TRBD2 (5 bases each). TRBV5-3 is given ORF status, its function remaining uncertain. The CDR3 length is 13 residues. V shed 3 bases and J shed 4 bases, with 8 bases lying between them. DNA of the CDR3: TGTGCCAGAAGCTCGGGACGGTACAATGAGCAGTTCTTC. Residues: CARSSGRYNEQFF.

This chain connects TRBV7-6 to TRBJ2-3; 14 bases map to TRBD2. Per germline, CDR1 SGHVS and CDR2 FNYEAQ. V gave up 5 bases and J gave up 1 base; unmatched junction bases: 11. This CDR3 has 19 amino acids. The CDR3 is CASSLGTSGRGGGTDTQYF. The CDR3 coding sequence is TGTGCCAGCAGCCTCGGGACTAGCGGGAGAGGGGGGGGCACAGATACGCAGTATTTT.

This sequence joins TRBV6-2 or TRBV6-3 and TRBJ1-4, with D unresolved. Germline V gives CDR1 MNHEY, CDR2 SVGEGT. The CDR3 is 13 amino acids. The germline V and J ends were trimmed by 6 bases and 8 bases, with 13 bases remaining between them. The CDR3 region is CASRSQWKEKLFF. The CDR3 DNA is TGTGCCAGCAGGTCACAATGGAAGGAAAAACTGTTTTTT.

This clonotype qualifies as large. This chain joins TRBV6-1 and TRBJ1-1, with 9 positions matching TRBD1. With V trimmed by 5 bases and J by 1 base, 8 bases remained unmatched. The germline V gene encodes CDR1 MNHNS and CDR2 SASEGT. The CDR3 runs 16 residues. CDR3 DNA: TGTGCCAGCAGTACCTCCCCGGGACAGGGGAACACTGAAGCTTTCTTT. Its translation is CASSTSPGQGNTEAFF.

The chain couples TRBV20-1 to TRBJ2-1; 7 bases are shared with TRBD2. The CDR3 covers 16 residues. Unmatched junction bases numbered 10, after V lost 1 base and J lost 4 bases. Germline V CDR1 and CDR2: DFQATT, SNEGSKA (reference sequence). This CDR3 is CSARVVAAGPYNEQFF. For the CDR3, the DNA is TGCAGTGCTAGAGTGGTTGCAGCGGGGCCATACAATGAGCAGTTCTTC.

This clonotype showed up just a few times. J is TRBJ1-5 and V is TRBV7-8; a possible D gene is TRBD1 (5 bases). Germline assignment: CDR1 SGHVS and CDR2 FQNEAQ. This CDR3 has 14 amino acids. V lost 3 bases and J lost 3, with 9 bases in between. The CDR3 loop reads CASSFRDLNQPQHF. In DNA form, the CDR3 reads TGTGCCAGCAGCTTCAGGGACCTCAATCAGCCCCAGCATTTT. Together with reference TRBV7-8 and TRBJ1-5, the CDR3 gives the full variable domain: GAGVSQSPRYKVAKRGQDVALRCDPISGHVSLFWYQQALGQGPEFLTYFQNEAQLDKSGLPSDRFFAERPEGSVSTLKIQRTQQEDSAVYLCASSFRDLNQPQHFGDGTRLSIL.

This chain uses TRBV12-3 or TRBV12-4 with TRBJ1-1; the D is unclear. V was pared by 5 bases and J by 1 base, with 8 bases between. This CDR3 contains 13 residues. The CDR3 bases are TGTGCCAGCAGTCCCCTTAGGAACACTGAAGCTTTCTTT. Translating it yields CASSPLRNTEAFF.

This sequence joins TRBV4-2 and TRBJ1-2; possibly TRBD1 for D (5 bases). The CDR3 is 15 residues long. In germline, CDR1 is LGHNA, CDR2 YNFKEQ. Trimming stripped 0 bases from V and 3 bases from J, with 11 bases between. For the CDR3, the DNA is TGTGCCAGCAGCCAAGAGTTGGGCAGGGACTATGGCTACACCTTC. This sequence encodes CASSQELGRDYGYTF.

The V and J genes are TRBV20-1 and TRBJ2-7; possibly TRBD1 or TRBD2 for D (5 bases each). The germline V gene encodes CDR1 DFQATT and CDR2 SNEGSKA (reference sequence). The ends were cut back, 0 bases at V and 4 bases at J, with 22 bases in the middle. This CDR3 is 17 amino acids long. The CDR3: CSARDPGRIVSGYEQYF. CDR3 nucleotides: TGCAGTGCTAGAGACCCGGGACGGATTGTTTCCGGGTACGAGCAGTACTTC.

Points on this clonotype: The junction shows a germline mismatch at one end, possibly a read error. This sequence joins TRBV20-1 and TRBJ2-2; 9 bases match TRBD2. The CDR3 is 16 residues long. In germline, CDR1 is DFQATT, CDR2 SNEGSKA (reference sequence). CDR3 DNA sequence: TGCAGTGCTAGAGACAGGCGGGAGGGCCGGACCGGGGGGCTGTTTTTT. Its protein product is CSARDRREGRTGGLFF.